This TCR beta chain was captured by sequencing in a study of shared clonotypes between healthy human individuals. V lost 10 bases and J lost 2, with 9 bases in between. CDR1 is MDHEN and CDR2 is SYDVKM in the germline V gene. The CDR3 has 11 residues. Clones were sequenced by immunoSEQ multiplex PCR, and TCRdb holds only the in-frame ones, with some missing. This sample carries about 2.4 million clones, roughly 93% of them seen once, and the ten largest clones take roughly 0.39%. Sequencing was performed on naive CD4+ T cells from PBMCs. Subset reported: CD45RA+ positively selected. The TCR sequence derives from a man between 18 and 35 years old in good health. Some clones in this sample may be carry-over from other donors' samples. The J gene is TRBJ2-7, the V gene TRBV28, with a tentative D call TRBD2 (6 bases). CDR3 sequence: CAIQRAYEQYF. Written as DNA, the CDR3 is TGTGCCATCCAGCGGGCCTACGAGCAGTACTTC.